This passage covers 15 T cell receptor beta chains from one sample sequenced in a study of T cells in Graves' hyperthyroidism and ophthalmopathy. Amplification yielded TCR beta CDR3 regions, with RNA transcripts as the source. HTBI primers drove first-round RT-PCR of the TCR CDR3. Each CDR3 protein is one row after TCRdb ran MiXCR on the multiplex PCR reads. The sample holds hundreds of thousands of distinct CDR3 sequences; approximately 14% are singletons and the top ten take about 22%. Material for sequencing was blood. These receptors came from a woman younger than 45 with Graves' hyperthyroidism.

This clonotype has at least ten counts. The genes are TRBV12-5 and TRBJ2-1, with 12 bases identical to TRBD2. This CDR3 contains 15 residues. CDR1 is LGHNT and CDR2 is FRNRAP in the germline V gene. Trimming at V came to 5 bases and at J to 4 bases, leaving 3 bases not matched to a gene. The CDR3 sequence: CASGPGTSGYNEQFF. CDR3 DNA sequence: TGTGCTAGTGGTCCCGGGACTAGCGGGTACAATGAGCAGTTCTTC.

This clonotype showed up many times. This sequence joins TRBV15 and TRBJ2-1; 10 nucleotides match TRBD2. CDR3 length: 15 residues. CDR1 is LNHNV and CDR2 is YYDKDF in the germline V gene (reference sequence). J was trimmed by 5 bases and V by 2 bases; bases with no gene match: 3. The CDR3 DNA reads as TGTGCCACCAGCAGAAAGCGGGAGGGCCACAATGAGCAGTTCTTC. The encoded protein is CATSRKREGHNEQFF.

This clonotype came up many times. For the CDR3, the DNA is TGTGCCATCGCCCGGGGCCAAGAGACCCAGTACTTC. This sequence encodes CAIARGQETQYF. The chain links TRBV10-3 to TRBJ2-5; D possibly corresponds to TRBD2 (5 bases). The germline CDR1 and CDR2 sequences are ENHRY and SYGVKD. The CDR3 contains 12 residues. Trimming removed 8 bases at V and 1 base at J, with 8 bases between.

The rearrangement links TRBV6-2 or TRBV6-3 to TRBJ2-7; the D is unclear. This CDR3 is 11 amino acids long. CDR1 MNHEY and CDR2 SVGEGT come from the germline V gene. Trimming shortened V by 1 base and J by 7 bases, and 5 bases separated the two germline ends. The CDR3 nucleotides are TGTGCCAGCAGTTACTTGGGGGAGCAGTACTTC. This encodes CASSYLGEQYF.

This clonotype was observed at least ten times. CDR3 residues: CASSDEREGRDTQYF. The CDR3 DNA reads as TGTGCCAGCAGTGACGAGCGGGAGGGCCGGGATACGCAGTATTTT. V usage is TRBV6-1 and J usage is TRBJ2-3; 10 bases match TRBD2. CDR1 is MNHNS and CDR2 is SASEGT in the germline V gene. This CDR3 is 15 amino acids long. V was clipped by 3 bases and J by 6 bases; unmatched bases: 6.

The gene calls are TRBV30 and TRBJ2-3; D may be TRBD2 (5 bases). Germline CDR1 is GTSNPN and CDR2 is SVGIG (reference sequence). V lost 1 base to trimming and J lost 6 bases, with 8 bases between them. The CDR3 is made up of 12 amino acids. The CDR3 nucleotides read TGTGCCTGGAGTGGGACTTGGGATACGCAGTATTTT. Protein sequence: CAWSGTWDTQYF. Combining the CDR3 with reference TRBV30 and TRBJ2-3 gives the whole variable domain SQTIHQWPATLVQPVGSPLSLECTVEGTSNPNLYWYRQAAGRGLQLLFYSVGIGQISSEVPQNLSASRPQDRQFILSSKKLLLSDSGFYLCAWSGTWDTQYFGPGTRLTVL.

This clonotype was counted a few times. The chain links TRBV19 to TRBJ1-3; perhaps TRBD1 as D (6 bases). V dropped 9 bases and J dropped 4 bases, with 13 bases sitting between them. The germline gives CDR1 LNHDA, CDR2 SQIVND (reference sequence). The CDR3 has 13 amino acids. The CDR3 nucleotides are TGTGCCAGCAGAGACAGGTTCGGAAACACCATATATTTT. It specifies CASRDRFGNTIYF.

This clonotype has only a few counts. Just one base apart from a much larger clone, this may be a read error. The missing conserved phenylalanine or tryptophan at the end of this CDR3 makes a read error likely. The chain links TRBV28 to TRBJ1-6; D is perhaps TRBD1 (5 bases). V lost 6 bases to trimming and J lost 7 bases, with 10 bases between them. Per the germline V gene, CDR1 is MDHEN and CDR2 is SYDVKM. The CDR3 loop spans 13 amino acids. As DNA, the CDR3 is TGTGCCAGCAGCTTCACAGGAAATTCACCCCTCCACTCT. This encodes CASSFTGNSPLHS.

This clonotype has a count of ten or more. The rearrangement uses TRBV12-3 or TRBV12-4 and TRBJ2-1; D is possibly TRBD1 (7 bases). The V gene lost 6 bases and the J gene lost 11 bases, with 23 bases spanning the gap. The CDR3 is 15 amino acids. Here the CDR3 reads CASRPPRQGGAKQFF. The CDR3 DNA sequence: TGTGCCAGCAGACCTCCAAGACAGGGAGGTGCGAAGCAGTTCTTC.

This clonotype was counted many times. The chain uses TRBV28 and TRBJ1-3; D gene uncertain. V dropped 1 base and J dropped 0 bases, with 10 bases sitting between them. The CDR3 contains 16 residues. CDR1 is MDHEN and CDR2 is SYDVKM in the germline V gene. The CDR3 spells CASSLSQPNSGNTIYF. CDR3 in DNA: TGTGCCAGCAGTTTATCTCAGCCGAACTCTGGAAACACCATATATTTT.

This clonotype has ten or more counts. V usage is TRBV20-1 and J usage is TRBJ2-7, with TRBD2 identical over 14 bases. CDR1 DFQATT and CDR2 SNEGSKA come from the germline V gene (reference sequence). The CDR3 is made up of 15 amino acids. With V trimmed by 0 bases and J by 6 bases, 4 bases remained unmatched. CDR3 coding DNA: TGCAGTGCTAGAGATTCGACTAGCGGGAGGGGCGAGCAGTACTTC. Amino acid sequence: CSARDSTSGRGEQYF.

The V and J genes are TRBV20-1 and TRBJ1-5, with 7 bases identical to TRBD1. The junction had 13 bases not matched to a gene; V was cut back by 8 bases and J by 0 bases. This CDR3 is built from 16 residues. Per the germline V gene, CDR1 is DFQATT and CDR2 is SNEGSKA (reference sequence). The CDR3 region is CSTWDRSIHSNQPQHF. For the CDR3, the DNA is TGCAGTACCTGGGACAGATCTATACATAGCAATCAGCCCCAGCATTTT.

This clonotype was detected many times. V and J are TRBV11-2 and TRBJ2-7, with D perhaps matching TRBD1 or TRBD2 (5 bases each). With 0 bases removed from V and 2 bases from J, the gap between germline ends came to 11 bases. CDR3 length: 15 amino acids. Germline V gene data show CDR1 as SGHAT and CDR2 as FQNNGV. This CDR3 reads CASSLEGELAYEQYF. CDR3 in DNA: TGTGCCAGCAGCTTAGAGGGGGAGCTTGCCTACGAGCAGTACTTC.

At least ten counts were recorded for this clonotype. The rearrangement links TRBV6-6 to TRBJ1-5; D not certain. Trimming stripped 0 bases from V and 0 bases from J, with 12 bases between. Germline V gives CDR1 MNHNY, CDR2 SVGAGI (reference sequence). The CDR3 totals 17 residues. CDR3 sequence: CASSYSNVGNSNQPQHF. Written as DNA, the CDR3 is TGTGCCAGCAGTTACTCGAATGTCGGTAATAGCAATCAGCCCCAGCATTTT.

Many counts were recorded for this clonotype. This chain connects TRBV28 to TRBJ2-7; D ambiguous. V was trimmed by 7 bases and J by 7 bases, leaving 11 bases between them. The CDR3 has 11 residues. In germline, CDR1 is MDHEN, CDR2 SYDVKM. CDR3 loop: CASNVVGEQYF. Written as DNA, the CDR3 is TGTGCCAGCAACGTCGTAGGTGAGCAGTACTTC.